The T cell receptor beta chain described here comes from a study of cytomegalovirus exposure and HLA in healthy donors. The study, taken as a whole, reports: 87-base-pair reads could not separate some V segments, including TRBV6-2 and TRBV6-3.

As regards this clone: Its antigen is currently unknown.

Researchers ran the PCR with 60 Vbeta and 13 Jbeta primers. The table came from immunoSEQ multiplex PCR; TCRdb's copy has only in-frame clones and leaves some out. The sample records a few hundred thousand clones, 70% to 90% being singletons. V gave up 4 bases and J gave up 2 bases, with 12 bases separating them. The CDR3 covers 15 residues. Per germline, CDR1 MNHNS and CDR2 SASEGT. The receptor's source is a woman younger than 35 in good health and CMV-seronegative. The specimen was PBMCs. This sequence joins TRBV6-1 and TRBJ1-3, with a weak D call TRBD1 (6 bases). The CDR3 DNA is TGTGCCAGCAGTGGGAGAACAGGGCCTGGAAACACCATATATTTT. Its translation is CASSGRTGPGNTIYF.